This T cell receptor (beta chain) was captured in a study of T cells in Graves' hyperthyroidism and ophthalmopathy. General study results and limits: It was a median approximately six months before onset that the model predicted ophthalmopathy. Researchers found most expanded thyroid clonotypes above 0.001 in blood as well.

RNA transcripts yielded amplified TCR beta CDR3 regions. RT-PCR in the first round (using the HTBI primer set) targeted the TCR CDR3. TCRdb redid the calling of the multiplex PCR reads with MiXCR, one entry per CDR3 protein. The sample has about 420,000 distinct CDR3 sequences; approximately 14% are singletons. In its sample, this clonotype was seen many times. What it binds is unknown. Across 18 months, stable Graves' hyperthyroidism was marked by no progression to ophthalmopathy. On the basis of clinical symptoms, serum thyroxine and TRAb, thyroid ultrasound and orbital computed tomography, diagnoses were made. The germline V gene encodes CDR1 LGHDT and CDR2 YNNKEL (reference sequence). This CDR3 contains 14 residues. Between the trimmed V and J ends, which lost 2 bases and 5 bases, there was a span of 12 bases.

The TCR sequence derives from a woman aged 18 to 35 with Graves' hyperthyroidism. The specimen was blood. The genes are TRBV3-1 and TRBJ2-5; weak D call: TRBD2 (5 bases). In nucleotides, the CDR3 is TGTGCCAGCAGCCAACAAACCCAGCGGGAGACCCAGTACTTC. Residues: CASSQQTQRETQYF.